The 15 T cell receptor beta chains given below trace back to one sample, sequenced in a study of T cell repertoires in cytomegalovirus infection. TCRdb re-called the reads with MiXCR, one entry per CDR3 protein. The repertoire holds 200,000 to 300,000 distinct CDR3 sequences, with about 13% as singletons. Sequences were obtained from PBMCs. The receptors come from a human donor in good health (CMV status not recorded). Some clones in this sample may be carry-over from other donors' samples.

The gene calls are TRBV20-1 and TRBJ2-7; a weak D match, TRBD1 (6 bases). Germline V CDR1 and CDR2: DFQATT, SNEGSKA (reference sequence). CDR3 size: 14 residues. The V end lost 0 bases, the J end lost 2 bases, and 11 bases lay between the germline ends. CDR3 bases: TGCAGTGCTAGAGATGGGACACCAACCTACGAGCAGTACTTC. Encoded protein: CSARDGTPTYEQYF.

This clonotype has just a few counts. J is TRBJ2-1 and V is TRBV6-2 or TRBV6-3; D may be TRBD2 (5 bases). CDR3 length: 15 residues. The ends were cut back, 5 bases at V and 3 bases at J, with 14 bases in the middle. Germline assignment: CDR1 MNHEY and CDR2 SVGEGT. In nucleotides, the CDR3 is TGTGCCAGCAGTAGGGAGAAGGGAGACTACAATGAGCAGTTCTTC. It translates to CASSREKGDYNEQFF.

This clonotype showed up many times. The rearrangement uses TRBV7-2 and TRBJ1-1, with a possible D match to TRBD1 (5 bases). Per germline, CDR1 SGHTA and CDR2 FQGNSA. The CDR3 is 14 residues long. V dropped 5 bases and J dropped 0 bases, with 10 bases sitting between them. As DNA, the CDR3 is TGTGCCAGCAGCGGAGACAGCATGAACACTGAAGCTTTCTTT. Translated: CASSGDSMNTEAFF.

The chain recombines TRBV20-1 with TRBJ1-1; D perhaps matches TRBD1 (5 bases). The length of the CDR3 is 12 residues. The V and J ends lost 6 bases and 4 bases respectively, with 12 bases between them. CDR1 is DFQATT and CDR2 is SNEGSKA in the germline V gene (reference sequence). In nucleotides, the CDR3 is TGCAGTGCCCCAGGGAGGACCACTGAAGCTTTCTTT. Residues: CSAPGRTTEAFF.

This clonotype has more than one count but fewer than ten. This sequence joins TRBV19 and TRBJ1-1; D remains unclear. Germline V gene lookup returns CDR1 LNHDA and CDR2 SQIVND (reference sequence). The CDR3 runs 16 residues. V lost 7 bases and J 4 bases, leaving 22 bases between the germline ends. The CDR3 bases are TGTGCCAGTAACATCCCGGGAGCCGGAGGTGCCACTGAAGCTTTCTTT. Residues: CASNIPGAGGATEAFF.

This clonotype has at least ten counts. The V and J genes are TRBV7-2 and TRBJ2-3, with 9 bases matching TRBD2. With V trimmed by 8 bases and J by 2 bases, 8 bases remained unmatched. Germline V gene lookup returns CDR1 SGHTA and CDR2 FQGNSA. The CDR3 spans 15 residues. CDR3: CASSLAGGNTDTQYF. The CDR3 DNA reads as TGTGCCAGCTCCCTCGCGGGAGGGAACACAGATACGCAGTATTTT.

The V gene is TRBV12-3 or TRBV12-4, the J gene TRBJ1-2; a weak D match, TRBD1 (5 bases). Trimming removed 2 bases at V and 6 bases at J, with 10 bases between. This CDR3 has 13 residues. CDR3 sequence (DNA): TGTGCCAGCAGTTTAAGAGGGGATCATGGCTACACCTTC. It encodes CASSLRGDHGYTF.

This sequence joins TRBV11-2 and TRBJ2-1; 10 bases agree with TRBD2. V gave up 6 bases and J gave up 14 bases; unmatched junction bases: 10. The germline CDR1 and CDR2 sequences are SGHAT and FQNNGV. This CDR3 comprises 13 residues. This CDR3 reads CASSVGLAGDKFF. CDR3 nucleotides: TGTGCCAGCAGTGTGGGGCTAGCGGGAGACAAGTTCTTC.

The chain uses TRBV23-1 and TRBJ1-4, with D perhaps matching TRBD1 (6 bases). TRBV23-1 is treated as an ORF (open reading frame) with a function not yet certain. V lost 8 bases and J lost 0, with 16 bases in between. The CDR3 has 16 residues. CDR3 sequence reads: CASYRGVTPTNEKLFF. The DNA of the CDR3 is TGCGCCAGCTATAGGGGGGTTACACCAACTAATGAAAAACTGTTTTTT.

This clonotype was seen many times. This rearrangement joins TRBV7-2 to TRBJ2-7; no reliable D call. V was cut by 4 bases and J by 3 bases, with 16 bases left in between. Germline values: CDR1 SGHTA, CDR2 FQGNSA. This CDR3 region has 15 residues. The CDR3 protein is CASSSRKFRVYEQYF. CDR3 sequence (DNA): TGTGCCAGCAGCTCTCGGAAATTTAGGGTCTACGAGCAGTACTTC.

This clonotype has ten or more counts. The rearrangement links TRBV7-2 to TRBJ1-5; D is possibly TRBD1 (6 bases). CDR3 length: 13 amino acids. V was pared by 5 bases and J by 5 bases, with 10 bases between. Germline CDR1 SGHTA, CDR2 FQGNSA. This CDR3 is CASSTDSYQPQHF. The CDR3 bases are TGTGCCAGCAGCACGGACAGCTATCAGCCCCAGCATTTT. Based on the CDR3 plus reference TRBV7-2 and TRBJ1-5, the full variable domain is GAGVSQSPSNKVTEKGKDVELRCDPISGHTALYWYRQSLGQGLEFLIYFQGNSAPDKSGLPSDRFSAERTGGSVSTLTIQRTQQEDSAVYLCASSTDSYQPQHFGDGTRLSIL.

The CDR3 reads CASSPLVRVNTEAFF. The CDR3 region has the DNA TGTGCCAGCTCACCATTGGTCAGGGTGAACACTGAAGCTTTCTTT. The chain recombines TRBV18 with TRBJ1-1; possibly TRBD1 for D (5 bases). The CDR3 has 15 amino acids. V lost 2 bases and J 0 bases, leaving 10 bases between the germline ends. The V gene's germline CDR1 is KGHSH and CDR2 LQKENI.

The rearrangement joins TRBV20-1 to TRBJ2-3; 11 nucleotides agree with TRBD2. Trimming took 3 bases from V and 0 from J; bases not matched to a gene: 2. This CDR3 spans 15 amino acids. Germline V lookup: CDR1 DFQATT, CDR2 SNEGSKA (reference sequence). CDR3 sequence (DNA): TGCAGTGCTAGCAGGACTAGCGGGAGCACAGATACGCAGTATTTT. Translating it yields CSASRTSGSTDTQYF.

The sample holds a few counts of this clonotype. V gene TRBV28 combines with J gene TRBJ2-7; maybe TRBD1 (5 bases). Germline CDR1 is MDHEN and CDR2 is SYDVKM. There are 15 residues in the CDR3. The V end lost 1 base, the J end lost 4 bases, and 14 bases lay between the germline ends. CDR3 nucleotides: TGTGCCAGCAGTTTATTCGGGTGGCAGGGATACGAGCAGTACTTC. Residues: CASSLFGWQGYEQYF.

This clonotype was recorded many times. The chain joins TRBV7-2 to TRBJ2-7; 10 bases match TRBD2. CDR1 SGHTA and CDR2 FQGNSA come from the germline V gene. The junction had 8 bases not matched to a gene; V was cut back by 2 bases and J by 4 bases. This CDR3 comprises 16 residues. The CDR3 DNA is TGTGCCAGCAGCTTAATCCCCCTAGCGGGAGTTTACGAGCAGTACTTC. Its protein product is CASSLIPLAGVYEQYF.